This T cell receptor beta chain was captured by sequencing in a study of vaccination and CD4 T cells after COVID-19. Study as a whole: Samples after vaccination came a median roughly ten weeks past dose two, ranging 14 to 241.

Trimming cost V 6 bases and J 0 bases, with 7 bases left between them. In germline, CDR1 is SGHTA, CDR2 FQGTGA. The CDR3 has 13 amino acids. General study points: Looking at convalescent patients, 304 of their 307 vaccine-specific clones were spike mono-reactive. In median terms, SARS-CoV-2-reactive clonotypes went from approximately 23 to 38, a nonsignificant rise.

This clonotype was found a few times. What it binds is unknown. TCRdb processed the PCR reads anew with MiXCR; each CDR3 protein has one entry. Here the sample spans approximately 23,000 distinct CDR3 sequences, 45% to 60% being singletons. This rearrangement joins TRBV7-3 to TRBJ2-3; D is unresolved. The receptor's source is a human donor who had recovered from COVID-19. This specimen consisted of CD4+ T cells from blood, obtained before SARS-CoV-2 vaccination. In DNA form, the CDR3 reads TGTGCCAGCAGTATCAGTAGCACAGATACGCAGTATTTT. Its translation is CASSISSTDTQYF.